The TCR beta chain under discussion was sequenced for a study of cytomegalovirus exposure and HLA in healthy donors (dated by TCRdb to about 2017). Concerning the study at large: An earlier analysis of approximately 640 of the donors reported more than 250 Gb of sequence data and some 120 million unique TCR beta sequences from roughly 200 million T cells. An earlier analysis of approximately 500 of the donors applied high-throughput TCR beta sequencing to assess whether each TCR beta V gene segment acted as functional or pseudogenic. Genome-wide SNP genotypes for about 65% of the roughly 670 donors were used in a later genetic analysis, which treated that subset as a discovery cohort. Of the roughly 400 genotyped donors, approximately 80% fell in the genetic ancestry cluster associated with self-reported Caucasian donors. All discovery cohort repertoires had been generated using a single sequencing platform. Using immunosequencing, the study profiled T cell repertoires from 500 to 800 subjects and related those repertoires to cytomegalovirus serostatus. Donor age, sex, ethnicity and CMV serostatus were collected together with the repertoire data. The later analysis used no new phenotypic data to find candidate immune exposures, relying instead on TCR beta sequences and their occurrence across donors. Along with the approximately 600-subject first cohort, a separate validation cohort of 120 different subjects was used. Typing coverage differed by locus: A, B, C, DRB1 and DQB1 were typed in roughly 620-640 donors, DQA1 in 500 to 550, DPA1 in around 580, and DPB1 in just under 490. Five DR-DQ haplotypes were handled as single units for association and clustering because linkage in the cohort was strong. A later analysis re-analyzed previously published TCR beta repertoires from several hundred donors and added high-resolution HLA genotyping to study TCR occurrence patterns. Among 300 to 500 genotyped donors of the cohort, an average of roughly 230,000 unique TCR beta nucleotide sequences was sequenced per donor, of which roughly 18% were non-productive. Roughly 300 gigabases of sequencing data and roughly 90 million unique TCR sequences were included in an early release covering about 700 HLA-typed donors. The study aimed to test whether cataloging public T cell receptors could reveal signatures of past pathogen exposure. HLA typing included class I and class II loci at four-digit resolution. The study combined high-throughput TCR immunosequencing, statistical association of individual TCRs with disease status, and machine learning to predict cytomegalovirus infection status. General findings and caveats noted by the study authors: Several of the top co-occurrence clusters appeared to be linked to parvovirus B19, influenza, CMV and Epstein-Barr virus, according to a later analysis. In a later genetic analysis, a missense DCLRE1C variant was associated with V-gene and J-gene trimming of TCR beta chains, and the association was replicated in an independent cohort. Specific HLA alleles were associated with 15,000 to 20,000 TCR beta sequences at a false discovery rate of 0.05 in a later analysis. Strong co-occurrence of HLA alleles, especially DR and DQ, made assigning TCR associations to individual alleles difficult. A cluster of highly shared sequence variants was judged likely to represent a technical artifact of the sequencing pipeline. Linkage disequilibrium might explain the correlated functional status among segregating V segments, but an unknown experimental factor could not be ruled out. In a later analysis, HLA-associated TCR beta chains were found to be more clonally expanded and to have lower generation probabilities than equally common non-associated chains. Because the 87-base-pair reads could not distinguish some IMGT-functional V segments, including TRBV6-2 and TRBV6-3, those segments were excluded. A later genetic analysis reported fewer N-insertions in productive TCRs among donors in an Asian-associated ancestry cluster than the approximately 700-donor mean. HLA typing was unavailable for some donors at each locus, so association tests used only the typed subset. A few of the identified cytomegalovirus-associated TCR beta chains were confirmed in vitro to be specific for cytomegalovirus antigens. A further reported finding was that TCR beta sequences accurately predicted the HLA-A and HLA-B alleles for most subjects in the first cohort. The classifier was reported to diagnose cytomegalovirus status with high specificity and sensitivity in both the original cohort and the validation cohort. Across donors, most TCR sequences were observed very rarely, whereas some public TCRs were present in many individuals. The cohort was sequenced for TCR beta chains only, and without alpha or paired-chain data the features that could be detected were limited. CMV serostatus was the only immune exposure information available for the cohort. In an earlier analysis of roughly 500 of the donors, most TCR beta V segments appeared in productive rearrangements about 87% or about 30% of the time, broadly matching IMGT annotations. In a later analysis, most CMV-associated TCR beta chains were found to appear HLA-restricted, with HLA associations seemingly driven largely by CMV exposure. Because counts were too low, roughly 18 rarely observed V segments, including chromosome 9 orphons, were left out of the earlier analysis of approximately 580 of the donors. Sequencing depth was assumed to be roughly uniform across donors in the presence/absence analyses, though that assumption may not hold. A later analysis found that TCR association rates varied across HLA loci, with DRB1 alleles showing the most associated TCRs and HLA-C alleles the fewest. The authors suggested that the approach could potentially be generalized to other disease states and immunological phenotypes. A total of about 150 TCR beta chains were listed by the study as associated with cytomegalovirus.

The cohort comprised 666 healthy bone marrow donors. Cohort members were all nominally healthy when sampled, although unrecorded immune exposures were likely present. The donor was CMV seronegative and was included in the group of about 400 seronegative cohort members. A peripheral blood sample was collected from each donor, and TCR beta sequencing was performed on peripheral blood mononuclear cells. The Qiagen DNeasy Blood Extraction Kit was used to extract genomic DNA from the blood cell samples. Measured from the cysteine to the phenylalanine, the CDR3 is 10 residues long. The retained sequence is limited to the CDR3, 30 bases, with the frame set at the first base. A note on this clone: Its cognate antigen has yet to be identified.

The library relied on the immunoSEQ multiplex PCR assay. The multiplex PCR relied on a mix of 60 forward primers for TCR Vbeta segments and 13 reverse primers for TCR Jbeta segments. A multiplex PCR assay on genomic DNA amplified the CDR3 region of rearranged TCR beta genes. The Illumina HiSeq System was used to sequence the amplified TCR beta libraries as 87-base-pair reads. The authors processed their data as follows. Across the 666 repertoires, a later analysis counted 80 million or so unique TCR beta chains, roughly 11 million of which were shared by at least two donors. A nearest-neighbor algorithm error-corrected the raw reads and collapsed the reads into unique sequences, merging closely related sequences to remove PCR and sequencing errors. Alignment of CDR3 sequences to IMGT reference sequences was used to assign V, D and J gene segments. For a sequence to be retained, a match of at least six nucleotides to both a V gene segment and a J gene segment was required. A rearrangement was called productive if the CDR3 had no stop codons and remained in frame with V and J, and every other rearrangement was called non-productive. CDR3 was defined according to IMGT convention as the region running from the second conserved V-encoded cysteine to the conserved J-encoded phenylalanine. The earlier analysis of about 590 of the donors excluded sequences that lacked an unambiguous match to a single V gene segment. In an earlier analysis of a few hundred of the donors, V segments were called functional above 56.7% productive rearrangements and were called segregating when the between-donor standard deviation exceeded 5%. A statistical classification framework was built to diagnose cytomegalovirus status from the catalog of TCR beta chain sequences. In a later analysis, V and J genes were assigned by comparing TCR nucleotide sequences against IMGT/GENE-DB human TR gene sequences. In a later analysis, CDR3 sequences and most-parsimonious VDJ recombination scenarios were assigned using the TCRdist pipeline. A later analysis defined each TCR beta chain by its CDR3 amino acid sequence plus V-gene family, and excluded reads lacking a unique V-gene family. To address suspected cross-contamination and a sequencing artifact, a later analysis removed several hundred highly shared, low-generation-probability nucleotide sequences. For each public chain, a later analysis derived a clonal expansion index from normalized ranks of inferred template counts within each repertoire. Generation probabilities in a later analysis came from a VDJ recombination model fitted to out-of-frame rearrangements, and those results were checked against IGoR. Hypergeometric tests were used in a later analysis to score TCR-TCR, TCR-HLA and TCR-CMV co-occurrence, with a repertoire-size bias correction applied to the TCR pairs. To estimate false discovery rates, a later analysis permuted the HLA or CMV assignments 20 times. In a later analysis, co-occurring TCRs were grouped using DBSCAN, with TCRdist sequence similarity added in when clustering inside HLA-allele-positive subsets. For co-occurrence clustering, repertoires with fewer than 30,000 or more than 120,000 public chains were excluded, along with roughly five repertoires with anomalous nucleotide sharing. The table comes from immuneACCESS by way of TCRdb, which keeps in-frame sequences with V and J called. Part of the clones is missing from these tables; in studies checked, under half for an unresolved V gene and the rest for unknown reasons. V and J calls and clone size follow that table, whereas D and trimming were derived from the DNA. The sample's clone listing holds fewer than 100,000 clones. Around 0.6% of the sample is in the top ten clones.

The sample consisted of PBMCs. This receptor was taken from a man between 50 and 59 years old in good health and CMV-seronegative. The chain is encoded by TRBV21-1 joined to TRBJ2-7; no check of the table's D call, TRBD1, against the DNA was made. TRBV21-1 is an annotated pseudogene. The DNA sequence follows: TGTGCCAGCAGCAAAGGACAGTCCAACTTC. Its protein is CASSKGQSNF.